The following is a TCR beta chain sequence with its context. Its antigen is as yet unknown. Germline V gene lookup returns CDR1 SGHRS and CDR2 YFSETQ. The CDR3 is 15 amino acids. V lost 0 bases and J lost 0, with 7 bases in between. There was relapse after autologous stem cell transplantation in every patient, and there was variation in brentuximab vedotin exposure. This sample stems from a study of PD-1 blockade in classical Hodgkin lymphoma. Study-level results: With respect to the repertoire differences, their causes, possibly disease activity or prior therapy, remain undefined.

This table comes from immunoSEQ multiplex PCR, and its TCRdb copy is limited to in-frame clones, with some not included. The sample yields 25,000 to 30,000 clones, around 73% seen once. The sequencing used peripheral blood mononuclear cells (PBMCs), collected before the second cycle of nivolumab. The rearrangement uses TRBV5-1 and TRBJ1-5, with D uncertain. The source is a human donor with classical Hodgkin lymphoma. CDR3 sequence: CASSLGGSSNQPQHF. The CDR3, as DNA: TGCGCCAGCAGCTTGGGAGGGAGTAGCAATCAGCCCCAGCATTTT.